The 15 T cell receptor beta chains presented below share a single source sample, sequenced in a study of vaccination and CD4 T cells after COVID-19. Treatment noted: approximately nine-day PBMC culture with coronavirus spike peptide pools or control peptides (ViraFEST assay). No cognate antigen is known for these TCRs. The Oncomine TCR Beta short-read assay generated sequence data from the DNA of cultured CD4+ T cells. TCRdb ran MiXCR on the PCR reads and lists one entry per CDR3 protein. The repertoire has some 16,000 distinct CDR3 sequences, just under 55% of them found once; the top ten carry roughly 9.1%. Input material: CD4+ T cells from blood, cultured in vitro. The source is a human donor who had recovered from COVID-19.

J is TRBJ1-5 and V is TRBV20-1; D perhaps matches TRBD1 (5 bases). The V gene lost 1 base and the J gene lost 6 bases, with 13 bases spanning the gap. This CDR3 region has 14 residues. CDR1 DFQATT and CDR2 SNEGSKA come from the germline V gene (reference sequence). CDR3 protein: CSARGGRVGQPQHF. The CDR3, as DNA: TGCAGTGCTAGAGGCGGCAGGGTGGGTCAGCCCCAGCATTTT.

The chain is built from TRBV23-1 and TRBJ2-5; maybe TRBD1 (6 bases). Being an ORF, TRBV23-1 has a function that is uncertain. The CDR3 totals 22 residues. The V and J ends lost 1 base and 5 bases respectively, with 35 bases between them. CDR3 nucleotide sequence: TGCGCCAGCAGTCAATTGGCGACGTTAGTTTATACTCCGGGACACCTTTCGGAGACCCAGTACTTC. This sequence encodes CASSQLATLVYTPGHLSETQYF.

The chain combines TRBV19 with TRBJ2-1, with 9 bases lining up with TRBD2. This CDR3 has 14 amino acids. The J segment lost 10 bases and the V segment lost 5 bases, leaving 9 bases of the junction unmatched. Germline CDR1 is LNHDA and CDR2 is SQIVND (reference sequence). CDR3 protein: CASSVSLSGGEQFF. The DNA of the CDR3 is TGTGCCAGTAGTGTCTCTCTAAGCGGGGGGGAGCAGTTCTTC.

This clonotype was seen just once. The chain carries TRBV25-1 and TRBJ2-2, with D perhaps being TRBD1 or TRBD2 (5 bases each). CDR1 MGHDK and CDR2 SYGVNS come from the germline V gene. The V gene lost 5 bases and the J gene lost 6 bases, with 16 bases spanning the gap. The CDR3 runs to 15 residues. CDR3 DNA: TGTGCCAGCAGTAAAGGGAGACAGTTCGCCGGGGAGCTGTTTTTT. Residues: CASSKGRQFAGELFF.

In this sample, this clonotype turned up a few times. The CDR3 spells CASSIRENQPQHF. The CDR3, as DNA: TGTGCCAGTAGTATTAGGGAGAATCAGCCCCAGCATTTT. The rearrangement joins TRBV19 to TRBJ1-5, with D hard to call. Looked up from germline, CDR1 is LNHDA and CDR2 is SQIVND (reference sequence). With 3 bases removed from V and 4 bases from J, the gap between germline ends came to 7 bases. The CDR3 spans 13 residues.

V gene TRBV6-1 combines with J gene TRBJ2-5; TRBD2 aligns across 14 bases. CDR3 length equals 19 residues. Germline CDR1 is MNHNS and CDR2 is SASEGT. V shed 5 bases, J shed 2 bases, and the junction held 13 bases outside the gene matches. CDR3 coding DNA: TGTGCCAGCAGTAGACTAGCGGGAGGGACGCAAGGAGTACAAGAGACCCAGTACTTC. Protein: CASSRLAGGTQGVQETQYF.

V and J are TRBV7-9 and TRBJ2-5; TRBD2 is a possible D gene (6 bases). The CDR3 contains 14 residues. V shed 1 base and J shed 4 bases, with 10 bases lying between them. Germline CDR1 SEHNR, CDR2 FQNEAQ (reference sequence). The CDR3 loop reads CASSLGISGETQYF. In nucleotides, the CDR3 is TGTGCCAGCAGCTTAGGTATTAGCGGAGAGACCCAGTACTTC.

This clonotype has a handful of counts. V is TRBV7-9 and J is TRBJ1-1; D unresolved. This CDR3 is 14 amino acids long. The V gene lost 3 bases and the J gene lost 1 base, with 9 bases spanning the gap. Germline V gene data show CDR1 as SEHNR and CDR2 as FQNEAQ (reference sequence). The CDR3 nucleotides are TGTGCCAGCAGCTTGGGAGGAGGGAACACTGAAGCTTTCTTT. Translating it yields CASSLGGGNTEAFF.

This clonotype was detected only a few times. This chain joins TRBV27 and TRBJ1-4; no clear D gene. Deletions cut 8 bases from V and 5 bases from J, with 15 bases between. CDR3 length equals 14 residues. The germline CDR1 and CDR2 sequences are MNHEY and SMNVEV (reference sequence). CDR3 sequence reads: CASSGPPPNEKLFF. CDR3 in DNA: TGTGCCAGCTCCGGGCCTCCTCCGAATGAAAAACTGTTTTTT.

This clonotype has a handful of counts. The CDR3 here is CASSIELATPTDTQYF. Written as DNA, the CDR3 is TGTGCCAGCAGCATAGAACTGGCCACTCCTACAGATACGCAGTATTTT. The chain uses TRBV7-2 and TRBJ2-3; D unresolved. This CDR3 region has 16 residues. V lost 5 bases and J 3 bases, leaving 18 bases between the germline ends. In germline, CDR1 is SGHTA, CDR2 FQGNSA.

The chain carries TRBV6-1 and TRBJ2-5, with TRBD2 identical over 12 bases. Germline CDR1 is MNHNS and CDR2 is SASEGT. The CDR3 is 18 residues long. J gave up 5 bases and V 6 bases, and 16 bases lay outside the gene matches. CDR3 sequence reads: CASRGTSGLAGMLETQYF. The CDR3 DNA reads TGTGCCAGCAGAGGAACCAGCGGACTAGCGGGAATGTTGGAGACCCAGTACTTC.

This clonotype was counted only a few times. The chain has TRBV7-2 and TRBJ2-5, with a weak D call TRBD1 (5 bases). The CDR3 loop spans 17 amino acids. Trimming pared 0 bases from V and 1 base from J, leaving 15 bases between. CDR1 SGHTA and CDR2 FQGNSA come from the germline V gene. The CDR3 DNA reads as TGTGCCAGCAGCTTAGCCTTCCCAGGGTCGCCCCAAGAGACCCAGTACTTC. Translated, it gives CASSLAFPGSPQETQYF. Full variable domain (remainder filled in from reference TRBV7-2 and TRBJ2-5): GAGVSQSPSNKVTEKGKDVELRCDPISGHTALYWYRQSLGQGLEFLIYFQGNSAPDKSGLPSDRFSAERTGGSVSTLTIQRTQQEDSAVYLCASSLAFPGSPQETQYFGPGTRLLVL.

This clonotype has a handful of counts. This chain connects TRBV6-1 to TRBJ1-2; tentative D call: TRBD1 (6 bases). This CDR3 has 13 amino acids. CDR1 is MNHNS and CDR2 is SASEGT in the germline V gene. Trimming took off 6 bases at V and 3 bases at J, with 11 bases between the two ends. The CDR3, as DNA: TGTGCCAGCAGGGAACAGGGACACTATGGCTACACCTTC. It is translated as CASREQGHYGYTF.

V usage is TRBV5-1 and J usage is TRBJ2-1; the match to TRBD2 covers 10 bases. The ends lost 0 bases at V and 8 bases at J; junction bases unmatched: 14. Germline CDR1 reads SGHRS; CDR2 reads YFSETQ. The CDR3 is made up of 18 amino acids. CDR3 DNA sequence: TGCGCCAGCAGCTTGGGCCGACTATCTAGCGGGAGTTCATATGAGCAGTTCTTC. This codes for CASSLGRLSSGSSYEQFF. The complete variable domain, with remaining parts taken from reference TRBV5-1 and TRBJ2-1, reads KAGVTQTPRYLIKTRGQQVTLSCSPISGHRSVSWYQQTPGQGLQFLFEYFSETQRNKGNFPGRFSGRQFSNSRSEMNVSTLELGDSALYLCASSLGRLSSGSSYEQFFGPGTRLTVL.

The rearrangement links TRBV27 to TRBJ2-5; 16 bases fit TRBD2. With 11 bases clipped from V and 0 bases from J, the junction kept 12 bases outside the gene matches. Germline loops: CDR1 MNHEY, CDR2 SMNVEV (reference sequence). The CDR3 totals 18 residues. In DNA form, the CDR3 reads TGTGCCTCTGGGGGACTAGCGGGAGGGTCCGTGTACCAAGAGACCCAGTACTTC. Its translation is CASGGLAGGSVYQETQYF.